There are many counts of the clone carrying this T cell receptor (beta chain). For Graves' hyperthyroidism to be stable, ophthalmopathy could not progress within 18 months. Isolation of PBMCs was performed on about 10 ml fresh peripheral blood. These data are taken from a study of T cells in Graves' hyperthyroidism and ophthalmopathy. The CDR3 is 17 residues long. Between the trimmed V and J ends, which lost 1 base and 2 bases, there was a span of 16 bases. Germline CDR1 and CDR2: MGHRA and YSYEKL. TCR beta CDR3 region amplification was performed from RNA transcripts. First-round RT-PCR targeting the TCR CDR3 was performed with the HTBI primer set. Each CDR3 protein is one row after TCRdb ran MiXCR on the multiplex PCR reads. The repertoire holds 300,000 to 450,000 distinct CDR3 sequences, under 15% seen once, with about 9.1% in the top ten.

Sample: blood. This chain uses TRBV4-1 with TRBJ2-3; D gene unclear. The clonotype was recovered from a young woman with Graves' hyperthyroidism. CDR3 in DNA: TGCGCCAGCAGCCAAGGGCTGATCAGAATGTACACAGATACGCAGTATTTT. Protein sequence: CASSQGLIRMYTDTQYF.